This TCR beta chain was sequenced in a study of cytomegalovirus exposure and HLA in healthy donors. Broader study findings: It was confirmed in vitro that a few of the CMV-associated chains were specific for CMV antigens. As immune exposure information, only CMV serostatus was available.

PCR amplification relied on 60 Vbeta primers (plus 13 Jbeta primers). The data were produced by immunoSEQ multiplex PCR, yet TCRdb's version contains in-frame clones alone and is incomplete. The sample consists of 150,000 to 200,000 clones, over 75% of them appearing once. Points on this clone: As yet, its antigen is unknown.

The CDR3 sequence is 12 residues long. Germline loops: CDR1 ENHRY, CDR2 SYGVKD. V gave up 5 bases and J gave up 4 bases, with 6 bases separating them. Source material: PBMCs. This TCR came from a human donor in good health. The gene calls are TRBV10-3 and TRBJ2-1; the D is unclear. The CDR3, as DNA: TGTGCCATCAGTTCGACTTACAATGAGCAGTTCTTC. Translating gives CAISSTYNEQFF.